The 21 T cell receptor beta chains in this list originate from one sample, sequenced in a study of monozygotic twins with inflammatory bowel disease. TCRdb re-called the 5' RACE reads and shows each CDR3 protein once, DNA omitted. This table lists 85,000 to 110,000 distinct CDR3 sequences. Sequencing input: blood. These receptors all stem from a human donor with ulcerative colitis or Crohn's disease, or a healthy co-twin of an affected twin (not recorded which).

V gene TRBV18 combines with J gene TRBJ2-2; with no DNA, the TCRdb D assignment of TRBD2 cannot be verified. CDR1 and CDR2 from the germline V gene are KGHSH and LQKENI. The length of the CDR3 is 18 residues. This chain's CDR3 is CASSPRPSGGANTGELFF.

The chain recombines TRBV12-3 or TRBV12-4 with TRBJ2-2; there is no DNA to check the TCRdb D call of TRBD1. CDR3 length: 15 amino acids. The CDR3 spells CASSLGTGVPGELFF.

This sequence joins TRBV7-2 and TRBJ2-5; TCRdb calls TRBD2, which cannot be checked without DNA. The CDR3 totals 15 residues. Germline CDR1 reads SGHTA; CDR2 reads FQGNSA. Here the CDR3 reads CASSLGLAVQETQYF. Complete variable domain (other parts from reference TRBV7-2 and TRBJ2-5): GAGVSQSPSNKVTEKGKDVELRCDPISGHTALYWYRQSLGQGLEFLIYFQGNSAPDKSGLPSDRFSAERTGGSVSTLTIQRTQQEDSAVYLCASSLGLAVQETQYFGPGTRLLVL.

The gene calls are TRBV5-1 and TRBJ2-2; as DNA is missing, the TRBD1 call by TCRdb cannot be tested. The CDR3 runs 16 residues. Per the germline V gene, CDR1 is SGHRS and CDR2 is YFSETQ. The chain's CDR3 is CASTNRGPGDTGELFF.

The V and J genes are TRBV11-2 and TRBJ1-2; TCRdb reports TRBD1, a call that lacks DNA to check it against. The germline CDR1 and CDR2 sequences are SGHAT and FQNNGV. CDR3 length: 14 residues. The CDR3 reads CASKQGQQNYGYTF. Together with reference TRBV11-2 and TRBJ1-2, the CDR3 gives the full variable domain: EAGVAQSPRYKIIEKRQSVAFWCNPISGHATLYWYQQILGQGPKLLIQFQNNGVVDDSQLPKDRFSAERLKGVDSTLKIQPAKLEDSAVYLCASKQGQQNYGYTFGSGTRLTVV.

The chain joins TRBV5-1 to TRBJ2-2; TCRdb picks TRBD1, but there is no DNA to check that call. CDR3 length equals 15 residues. CDR1 SGHRS and CDR2 YFSETQ come from the germline V gene. CDR3 in amino acids: CASSPTGTHTGELFF.

This chain links TRBV27 with TRBJ1-1. The length of the CDR3 is 15 residues. Germline V gives CDR1 MNHEY, CDR2 SMNVEV (reference sequence). CDR3 in amino acids: CASSLGQITNTEAFF.

The V gene is TRBV12-3 or TRBV12-4, the J gene TRBJ1-1; TCRdb calls TRBD1, which cannot be checked without DNA. This CDR3 is 13 amino acids long. The CDR3 protein is CASSSAEQGEAFF.

V gene TRBV7-9 combines with J gene TRBJ2-7; TCRdb lists TRBD1, though no DNA is available to test this call. The germline gives CDR1 SEHNR, CDR2 FQNEAQ (reference sequence). CDR3 size: 11 residues. CDR3: CASSWGLEQYF.

The J gene is TRBJ2-1, the V gene TRBV5-4; the TCRdb call, TRBD1, lacks DNA for checking. Germline loops: CDR1 SGHNT, CDR2 YYREEE (reference sequence). The CDR3 loop spans 17 amino acids. This chain's CDR3 is CASSLGGQGLRGNEQFF.

V usage is TRBV12-3 or TRBV12-4 and J usage is TRBJ2-1; there is no DNA to check the TCRdb D call of TRBD2. The CDR3 loop spans 14 amino acids. This chain's CDR3 is CASSLKGGINEQFF.

V usage is TRBV20-1 and J usage is TRBJ2-3. Germline CDR1 DFQATT, CDR2 SNEGSKA (reference sequence). CDR3 size: 15 residues. The CDR3 region is CSARDPGSYTDTQYF.

The rearrangement links TRBV30 to TRBJ2-1; TCRdb indicates TRBD1, and absent DNA this call remains unverified. Germline loops: CDR1 GTSNPN, CDR2 SVGIG (reference sequence). This CDR3 is built from 14 residues. The CDR3 loop is CAWRRGDRDNEQFF.

J is TRBJ2-1 and V is TRBV30; with no DNA, the TCRdb D assignment of TRBD1 cannot be verified. The CDR3 totals 11 residues. The germline V gene encodes CDR1 GTSNPN and CDR2 SVGIG (reference sequence). CDR3 region: CAWDWGGEQFF.

The gene calls are TRBV6-6 and TRBJ1-1; TCRdb proposes TRBD1, but this gene call is untestable without DNA. This CDR3 spans 12 amino acids. Germline V CDR1 and CDR2: MNHNY, SVGAGI (reference sequence). Here the CDR3 reads CASSYSTGEAFF.

The chain links TRBV28 to TRBJ2-1. Germline values: CDR1 MDHEN, CDR2 SYDVKM. The CDR3 covers 11 residues. The CDR3 spells CASSRHNEQFF.

The CDR3 sequence is CSARGRGADGYTF. The V and J genes are TRBV20-1 and TRBJ1-2; TCRdb designates TRBD1, a call that cannot be tested without DNA. The germline gives CDR1 DFQATT, CDR2 SNEGSKA (reference sequence). The CDR3 is 13 amino acids.

This rearrangement joins TRBV12-3 or TRBV12-4 to TRBJ2-4. The CDR3 has 16 residues. The CDR3 spells CASSPRRQVAKNIQYF.

This chain connects TRBV18 to TRBJ1-3. CDR3 length equals 13 residues. Germline CDR1 reads KGHSH; CDR2 reads LQKENI. The CDR3 sequence: CASSPASGNTIYF.

The gene calls are TRBV6-5 and TRBJ2-1. Germline loops: CDR1 MNHEY, CDR2 SVGAGI. The length of the CDR3 is 13 residues. The CDR3 sequence: CASSYTSYNEQFF.

The chain recombines TRBV20-1 with TRBJ2-5; TCRdb names TRBD1, which stays unverified in the absence of DNA. Germline values: CDR1 DFQATT, CDR2 SNEGSKA (reference sequence). The CDR3 spans 14 residues. The CDR3 is CSAPVPGQQETQYF.